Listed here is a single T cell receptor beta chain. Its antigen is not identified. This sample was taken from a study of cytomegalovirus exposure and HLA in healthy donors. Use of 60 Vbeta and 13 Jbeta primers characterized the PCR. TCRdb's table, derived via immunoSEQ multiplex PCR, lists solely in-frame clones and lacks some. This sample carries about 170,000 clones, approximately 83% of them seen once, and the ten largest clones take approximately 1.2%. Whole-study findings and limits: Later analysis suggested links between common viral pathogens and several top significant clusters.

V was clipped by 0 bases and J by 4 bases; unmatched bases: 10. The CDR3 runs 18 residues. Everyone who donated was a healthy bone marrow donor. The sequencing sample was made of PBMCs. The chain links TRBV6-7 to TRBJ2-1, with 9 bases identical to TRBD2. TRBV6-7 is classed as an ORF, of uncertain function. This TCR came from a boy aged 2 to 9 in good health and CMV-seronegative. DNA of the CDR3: TGTGCCAGCAGTTACTCCCAAACAGCGGGGGGAAGTTACAATGAGCAGTTCTTC. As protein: CASSYSQTAGGSYNEQFF.